The TCR beta chain described here comes from a study of OX40 agonist ivuxolimab in advanced cancers. Using immunoSEQ multiplex PCR, the repertoire was profiled, and TCRdb retains in-frame clones only, with some absent. The repertoire has about 63,000 clones, 89% of them found once; the top ten carry more than 10%. As regards this clone: Its antigen is currently unknown.

Any history of autoimmune disease or systemic immunosuppression disqualified patients. Study results and limitations: The mean number of expanded clones was higher in CD8+ T cells than in CD4+. Clonal expansion from baseline to week 6 occurred in both CD4+ and CD8+ T cells.

The CDR3 contains 15 residues. With V trimmed by 4 bases and J by 5 bases, 6 bases remained unmatched. CDR1 is SGHTA and CDR2 is FQGTGA in the germline V gene. This receptor was obtained from an adult with an advanced solid tumor such as melanoma, head and neck, liver or kidney cancer. The chain recombines TRBV7-3 with TRBJ2-1; 9 bases are a match to TRBD1. The starting material was CD4+ or CD8+ T cells sorted from blood, obtained in a trial of the OX40 agonist ivuxolimab. The CDR3 coding sequence is TGTGCCAGCAGCTCGGGACAGGGTTGGGACAATGAGCAGTTCTTC. Residues: CASSSGQGWDNEQFF.